The present TCR beta chain was sequenced within a study of identical twins. Points from the study as a whole: Sequences that were beta out-of-frame showed weaker excess twin sharing.

TCRdb re-analysed the 5' RACE reads in MiXCR, keeping a single row per CDR3 protein. The table has 400,000 to 500,000 distinct CDR3 sequences, roughly an eighth seen once. Germline CDR1 is KGHSH and CDR2 is LQKENI. Trimming removed 2 bases from V and 3 bases from J, with 20 bases in between. The CDR3 is 17 amino acids. Donors were all healthy Caucasians. This clonotype has only a few counts. The antigen is undetermined. The same specimen was also included in a second study, on yellow fever vaccine responses in identical twins. That work states: Twin vaccine T cell responses reportedly seemed partly convergent, partly personalized.

The TCR was taken from a woman aged 18-29 years in good health. Sequenced: CD4+ T cells sorted from blood. The genes are TRBV18 and TRBJ2-7, with D tentatively TRBD2 (6 bases). The CDR3, as DNA: TGTGCCAGCTCACCATCGGGACTCGGCGCGACCCTCTACGAGCAGTACTTC. It is translated as CASSPSGLGATLYEQYF.